The 4 T cell receptor beta chains in this list originate from one sample, sequenced in a study of T cell responses to AZD1222 COVID-19 vaccine. The assay was immunoSEQ multiplex PCR, and TCRdb's table has in-frame clones only and misses some. The sample carries over 100,000 clones, roughly 87% recorded once. The sample consisted of peripheral blood, taken 28 days after the second AZD1222 dose. The source is an adult who received the AZD1222 COVID-19 vaccine.

The chain's CDR3 is CASSPYQGGNYGYTF. CDR3 nucleotides: TGTGCCAGCAGTCCGTATCAGGGGGGAAACTATGGCTACACCTTC. This chain joins TRBV27 and TRBJ1-2, with TRBD1 matching over 7 bases. This CDR3 has 15 residues. Germline V gene lookup returns CDR1 MNHEY and CDR2 SMNVEV (reference sequence). J was trimmed by 2 bases and V by 5 bases; bases with no gene match: 8.

V and J are TRBV3-1 (or the pseudogene TRBV3-2) and TRBJ2-1; D unresolved. Trimming removed 8 bases from V and 7 bases from J, with 15 bases in between. Germline CDR1 LGHDT, CDR2 YNNKEL (reference sequence). The length of the CDR3 is 13 residues. CDR3 loop: CASSPDLGNEQFF. CDR3 nucleotides: TGTGCCAGCTCACCCGACCTAGGGAATGAGCAGTTCTTC.

This clone is a singleton in its sample. The chain combines TRBV18 with TRBJ1-6, with D tentatively TRBD1 (6 bases). The CDR3 loop spans 15 amino acids. CDR1 is KGHSH and CDR2 is LQKENI in the germline V gene. V lost 1 base and J 7 bases, leaving 11 bases between the germline ends. CDR3 sequence: CASSPRGQGNSPLHF. DNA for the CDR3: TGTGCCAGCTCACCACGGGGGCAGGGCAATTCACCCCTCCACTTT.

This chain connects TRBV6-6 to TRBJ1-1; 7 bases match TRBD1. Germline assignment: CDR1 MNHNY and CDR2 SVGAGI (reference sequence). Trimming cost V 6 bases and J 4 bases; bases outside gene matches: 8. This CDR3 region has 14 residues. The DNA of the CDR3 is TGTGCCAGCAGCCGGGAGGGGGCGATCACTGAAGCTTTCTTT. Amino acid sequence: CASSREGAITEAFF.